The 15 T cell receptor beta chains reported below all come from one sample, sequenced in a study of breast tumors, draining lymph nodes, adjacent tissues. One entry per CDR3 protein results from TCRdb running MiXCR on the multiplex PCR reads. Of some 170,000 distinct CDR3 sequences in the sample, roughly a third were seen once. Axillary draining lymph nodes of breast cancer patients supplied the node samples. The sequenced material came from axillary lymph node tissue. The receptors originated from a female donor with breast cancer. Some clones in this sample may be carry-over from other donors' samples.

About this clonotype itself: A much larger clone differs from this one at a single base, so this may be a read error. The rearrangement joins TRBV5-4 to TRBJ2-1, with D possibly TRBD1 on 6 matching bases. The CDR3 covers 13 residues. V dropped 7 bases and J dropped 6 bases, with 14 bases sitting between them. Germline V gene lookup returns CDR1 SGHNT and CDR2 YYREEE (reference sequence). CDR3 in DNA: TGTGCCAGCGGCCTGACAGGAGGCAATGAGCAGTTCTTC. Its protein product is CASGLTGGNEQFF.

This sequence joins TRBV20-1 and TRBJ2-1; the match to TRBD1 covers 8 bases. CDR3 length: 14 amino acids. V lost 0 bases, J lost 12 bases, and 10 bases stayed unmatched. Germline CDR1 is DFQATT and CDR2 is SNEGSKA (reference sequence). For the CDR3, the DNA is TGCAGTGCTAGAGATCCCCAGGGGGCGGCACTGCAGTTCTTC. Translating it yields CSARDPQGAALQFF.

A note on this clonotype: This clone may be a read error of a much larger clone one base away. The chain has TRBV3-1 and TRBJ1-4; TRBD1 might be the D (5 bases). Trimming stripped 2 bases from V and 7 bases from J, with 14 bases between. The CDR3 loop spans 15 amino acids. Germline assignment: CDR1 LGHDT and CDR2 YNNKEL (reference sequence). The CDR3 sequence is CASSQRQGGGEKLFF. The CDR3 DNA reads TGTGCCAGCAGCCAAAGGCAGGGTGGGGGTGAAAAACTGTTTTTT.

This clonotype came up a few times. This chain uses TRBV6-2 or TRBV6-3 with TRBJ1-5; 7 nucleotides agree with TRBD1. CDR3 length: 16 residues. Germline V CDR1 and CDR2: MNHEY, SVGEGT. V lost 6 bases, J lost 7 bases, and 15 bases stayed unmatched. This CDR3 reads CASSINRQGGYQPQHF. DNA of the CDR3: TGTGCCAGCAGCATTAATCGACAGGGAGGTTACCAGCCCCAGCATTTT.

The sample holds one count of this clonotype. The rearrangement links TRBV6-5 to TRBJ2-6, with 10 bases that match TRBD2. V gave up 6 bases and J gave up 4 bases; unmatched junction bases: 3. The length of the CDR3 is 15 residues. Germline V gives CDR1 MNHEY, CDR2 SVGAGI. CDR3 amino acids: CASRQTSGGANVLTF. The CDR3 DNA sequence: TGTGCCAGCAGACAGACTAGCGGGGGGGCCAACGTCCTGACTTTC.

The chain recombines TRBV29-1 with TRBJ1-1; D is ambiguous. Germline V lookup: CDR1 SQVTM, CDR2 ANQGSEA. Trimming left V 6 bases short and J 7 bases short, with 18 bases between. This CDR3 is built from 13 residues. CDR3 sequence reads: CSVAPARIDEAFF. The CDR3 DNA sequence: TGCAGCGTCGCTCCCGCTCGGATAGATGAAGCTTTCTTT.

Concerning this clonotype itself: Likely a read error: the CDR3 ends without its conserved phenylalanine or tryptophan. The gene calls are TRBV19 and TRBJ1-2; D unclear. The CDR3 contains 13 residues. V dropped 6 bases and J dropped 4 bases, with 12 bases sitting between them. Germline V gene sequence: CDR1 LNHDA, CDR2 SQIVND (reference sequence). The CDR3 reads CASSRTAGYGYTS. DNA of the CDR3: TGTGCCAGTAGCCGGACGGCGGGCTATGGCTACACCTCC.

The chain couples TRBV3-2 to TRBJ2-1. TRBV3-2 is a known pseudogene. The length of the CDR3 is 14 residues. DNA for the CDR3: TGTGCCAGCGAGCGGGGGGAGTTCTACAATGAGCAGTTCTTC. The encoded protein is CASERGEFYNEQFF.

This rearrangement joins TRBV13 to TRBJ1-4; D unclear. The CDR3 extends over 15 amino acids. Trimming stripped 8 bases from V and 4 bases from J, with 17 bases between. Germline lookup yields CDR1 PRHDT and CDR2 FYEKMQ (reference sequence). The CDR3: CASSLSETRNEKLFF. CDR3 sequence (DNA): TGTGCCAGCTCCTTGTCCGAGACACGTAATGAAAAACTGTTTTTT.

V usage is TRBV15 and J usage is TRBJ1-6; D is ambiguous. This CDR3 is 13 amino acids long. Germline CDR1 and CDR2: LNHNV and YYDKDF (reference sequence). Trimming took 5 bases from V and 8 from J, leaving 10 bases between them. CDR3 sequence: CATSAALDSPLHF. The CDR3 DNA follows: TGTGCCACCAGCGCCGCCCTGGATTCACCCCTCCACTTT. The whole variable domain, filled in from reference TRBV15 and TRBJ1-6, reads DAMVIQNPRYQVTQFGKPVTLSCSQTLNHNVMYWYQQKSSQAPKLLFHYYDKDFNNEADTPDNFQSRRPNTSFCFLDIRSPGLGDTAMYLCATSAALDSPLHFGNGTRLTVT.

The V gene is TRBV6-1, the J gene TRBJ1-2; a possible D gene is TRBD1 (5 bases). CDR1 is MNHNS and CDR2 is SASEGT in the germline V gene. There are 11 residues in the CDR3. Trimming stripped 6 bases from V and 10 bases from J, with 12 bases between. CDR3 loop: CASRGDYNYTF. In DNA, the CDR3 is TGTGCCAGCAGAGGGGACTATAACTACACCTTC.

Notes on this clonotype: The germline gene is not matched at one end of the junction; a read error may be the cause. The rearrangement links TRBV20-1 to TRBJ2-7; 8 positions match TRBD1. Germline V gene lookup returns CDR1 DFQATT and CDR2 SNEGSKA (reference sequence). The CDR3 is 13 amino acids. For the CDR3, the DNA is TGCGGTGCTCGGAGGACAGGGCGCTACGAGCAGTACTTC. It is translated as CGARRTGRYEQYF.

A remark on this clonotype: This may be a read error: a much more frequent sequence differs by one nucleotide. The V call is TRBV9, the J call TRBJ1-2, with D possibly being TRBD1 (6 bases). Germline CDR1 is SGDLS and CDR2 is YYNGEE. This CDR3 comprises 15 residues. CDR3 nucleotide sequence: TGTGCCAGCAGCGCTCAACAGGGAACTAACTATGGCTCCACCTTC. This sequence encodes CASSAQQGTNYGSTF.

As for this clonotype: A much larger clone lies one base from this, so it may be a read error. The CDR3 protein is CASSDPGQGSKTQCF. DNA for the CDR3: TGTGCCAGCAGTGACCCGGGACAGGGGTCCAAGACCCAGTGCTTC. V is TRBV6-5 and J is TRBJ2-5; 10 nucleotides match TRBD1. This CDR3 is 15 amino acids long. Germline V lookup: CDR1 MNHEY, CDR2 SVGAGI.

The rearrangement links TRBV5-8 to TRBJ1-5; tentative D call: TRBD1 (6 bases). This CDR3 region has 14 residues. Germline CDR1 is SGHTS and CDR2 is YDEGEE. Trimming removed 4 bases at V and 13 bases at J, with 21 bases between. CDR3 coding DNA: TGTGCCAGCAGCCCGTCAGGGGCGGTTAGGAATCAGCATTTT. It translates to CASSPSGAVRNQHF.